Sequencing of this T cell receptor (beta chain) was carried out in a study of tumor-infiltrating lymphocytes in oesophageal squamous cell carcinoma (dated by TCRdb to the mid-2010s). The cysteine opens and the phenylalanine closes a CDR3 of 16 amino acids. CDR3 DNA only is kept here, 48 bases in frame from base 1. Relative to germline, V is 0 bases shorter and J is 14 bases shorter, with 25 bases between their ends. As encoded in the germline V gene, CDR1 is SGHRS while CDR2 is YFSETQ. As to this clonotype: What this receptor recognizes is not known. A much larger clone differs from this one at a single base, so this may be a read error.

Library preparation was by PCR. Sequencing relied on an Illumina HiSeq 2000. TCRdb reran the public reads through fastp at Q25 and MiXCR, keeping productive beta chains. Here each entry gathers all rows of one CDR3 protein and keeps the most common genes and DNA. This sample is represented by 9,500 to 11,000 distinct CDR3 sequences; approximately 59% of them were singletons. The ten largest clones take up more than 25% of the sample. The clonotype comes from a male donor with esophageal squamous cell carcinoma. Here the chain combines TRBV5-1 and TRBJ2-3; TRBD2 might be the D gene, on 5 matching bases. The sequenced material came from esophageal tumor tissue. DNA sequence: TGCGCCAGCAGCTTGGTGTTCCAGGCGGGCACCGGGGAGCTGTATTTT. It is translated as CASSLVFQAGTGELYF.